This T cell receptor (beta chain) derives from a study of OX40 agonist ivuxolimab in advanced cancers. CDR3 length: 15 residues. V gave up 6 bases and J gave up 0 bases, with 13 bases separating them. The germline gives CDR1 SGDLS, CDR2 YYNGEE. Assay used: immunoSEQ multiplex PCR; TCRdb lists only in-frame clones, some missing. This sample yields around 69,000 clones, of which roughly nine tenths are seen a single time; about 6.3% belongs to the top ten. The TCR sequence derives from an adult with an advanced solid tumor such as melanoma, head and neck, liver or kidney cancer. This sequence joins TRBV9 and TRBJ2-1; D is tentatively TRBD1 or TRBD2 (5 bases each). This specimen consisted of CD4+ or CD8+ T cells sorted from blood, obtained in a trial of the OX40 agonist ivuxolimab. The CDR3 protein is CASNPEGTSYNEQFF. The CDR3 bases are TGTGCCAGCAATCCTGAGGGGACCTCCTACAATGAGCAGTTCTTC.